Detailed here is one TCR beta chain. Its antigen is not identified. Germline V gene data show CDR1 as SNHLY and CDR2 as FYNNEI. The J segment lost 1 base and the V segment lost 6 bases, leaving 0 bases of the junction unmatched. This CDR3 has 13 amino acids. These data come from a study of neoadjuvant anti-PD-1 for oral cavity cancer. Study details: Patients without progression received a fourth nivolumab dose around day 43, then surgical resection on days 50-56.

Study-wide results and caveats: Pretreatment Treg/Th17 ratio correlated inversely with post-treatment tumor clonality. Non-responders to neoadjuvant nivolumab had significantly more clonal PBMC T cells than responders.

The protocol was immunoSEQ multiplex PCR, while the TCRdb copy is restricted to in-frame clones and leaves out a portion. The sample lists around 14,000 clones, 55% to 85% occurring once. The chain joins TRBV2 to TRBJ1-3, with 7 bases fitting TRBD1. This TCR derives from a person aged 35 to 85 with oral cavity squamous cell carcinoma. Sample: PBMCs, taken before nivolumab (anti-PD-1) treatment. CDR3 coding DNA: TGTGCCAGCAGGACAGGGTCTGGAAACACCATATATTTT. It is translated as CASRTGSGNTIYF.